The 30 T cell receptor beta chains below were found in one sample sequenced in a study of T cell responses to AZD1222 COVID-19 vaccine. The repertoire was sequenced with immunoSEQ multiplex PCR; TCRdb's copy has only in-frame clones and lacks some. The sample holds approximately 180,000 clones, more than 80% seen once. Here the sequenced sample was peripheral blood, taken 28 days after the second dose of the MenACWY control vaccine. The source is an adult who received the MenACWY meningococcal vaccine as a control.

The chain recombines TRBV27 with TRBJ2-3, with 9 nucleotides matching TRBD2. Germline V CDR1 and CDR2: MNHEY, SMNVEV (reference sequence). The CDR3 spans 16 residues. Unmatched junction bases numbered 5, after V lost 0 bases and J lost 4 bases. The CDR3 here is CASSLSASGNPDTQYF. CDR3 nucleotide sequence: TGTGCCAGCAGTTTATCGGCTAGCGGGAACCCAGATACGCAGTATTTT.

This clone was recorded only once. The chain links TRBV28 to TRBJ1-5, with a possible D match to TRBD1 (5 bases). Germline lookup yields CDR1 MDHEN and CDR2 SYDVKM. The CDR3 runs to 14 residues. Trimming left V 2 bases short and J 9 bases short, with 14 bases between. CDR3 loop: CASSLGGGPSPQHF. For the CDR3, the DNA is TGTGCCAGCAGTTTAGGGGGGGGACCCTCGCCCCAGCATTTT.

The chain recombines TRBV3-1 (or the pseudogene TRBV3-2) with TRBJ2-1; the D is unclear. This CDR3 is built from 15 residues. Germline V CDR1 and CDR2: LGHDT, YNNKEL (reference sequence). The V end lost 4 bases, the J end lost 2 bases, and 12 bases lay between the germline ends. CDR3 in amino acids: CASSLSLQPYNEQFF. The CDR3 DNA reads TGTGCCAGCAGCCTAAGCCTCCAGCCCTACAATGAGCAGTTCTTC.

V and J are TRBV13 and TRBJ2-7; TRBD1 is a possible D gene (6 bases). Germline V lookup: CDR1 PRHDT, CDR2 FYEKMQ (reference sequence). The ends were cut back, 5 bases at V and 3 bases at J, with 17 bases in the middle. CDR3 length: 15 amino acids. DNA for the CDR3: TGTGCCAGCAGCGCTCCTGGGACACCTAACTACGAGCAGTACTTC. Its translation is CASSAPGTPNYEQYF.

The chain has TRBV7-6 and TRBJ1-1; 7 nucleotides match TRBD1. The CDR3 totals 15 residues. Trimming took 5 bases from V and 2 from J; bases not matched to a gene: 8. The germline gives CDR1 SGHVS, CDR2 FNYEAQ. CDR3 bases: TGTGCCAGCAGCAAAAGACAGGGCTCAAACACTGAAGCTTTCTTT. Encoded protein: CASSKRQGSNTEAFF.

The V gene is TRBV4-2, the J gene TRBJ2-7; D is possibly TRBD2 (5 bases). CDR1 and CDR2 (germline): LGHNA, YNFKEQ. The V and J ends lost 2 bases and 4 bases respectively, with 12 bases between them. This CDR3 region has 14 residues. The CDR3 protein is CASSQSSGIYEQYF. The CDR3 coding sequence is TGTGCCAGCAGCCAATCCAGCGGAATTTACGAGCAGTACTTC.

The chain uses TRBV2 and TRBJ1-2, with D possibly TRBD1 on 6 matching bases. This CDR3 comprises 15 residues. Germline V gene lookup returns CDR1 SNHLY and CDR2 FYNNEI. The V end lost 5 bases, the J end lost 4 bases, and 17 bases lay between the germline ends. CDR3 loop: CASSYKTGGAYGYTF. The CDR3 nucleotides read TGTGCCAGCAGTTACAAGACAGGAGGCGCCTATGGCTACACCTTC.

CDR3 protein: CASSRLSGTSGSYEQYF. CDR3 bases: TGTGCCAGCTCACGACTCTCCGGGACTAGCGGTTCCTACGAGCAGTACTTC. V and J are TRBV18 and TRBJ2-7, with TRBD2 identical over 11 bases. Unmatched junction bases numbered 9, after V lost 4 bases and J lost 1 base. The CDR3 has 17 amino acids. Looked up from germline, CDR1 is KGHSH and CDR2 is LQKENI.

CDR3 region: CASSSFRAGRHKAFF. The CDR3 DNA reads TGTGCCAGCAGCTCATTCCGGGCAGGCCGACACAAAGCTTTCTTT. This chain joins TRBV7-2 and TRBJ1-1, with no clear D. Germline V CDR1 and CDR2: SGHTA, FQGNSA. The CDR3 totals 15 residues. Between the trimmed V and J ends, which lost 4 bases and 9 bases, there was a span of 21 bases. Together with reference TRBV7-2 and TRBJ1-1, the CDR3 gives the full variable domain: GAGVSQSPSNKVTEKGKDVELRCDPISGHTALYWYRQSLGQGLEFLIYFQGNSAPDKSGLPSDRFSAERTGGSVSTLTIQRTQQEDSAVYLCASSSFRAGRHKAFFGQGTRLTVV.

The chain employs TRBV6-5 and TRBJ1-4, with 8 bases that match TRBD1. In germline, CDR1 is MNHEY, CDR2 SVGAGI. The CDR3 is 15 residues long. The ends lost 7 bases at V and 10 bases at J; junction bases unmatched: 14. CDR3 DNA: TGTGCCAGCACTTCCAACCCCGGACAGGGTGGAAAACTGTTTTTT. Translation: CASTSNPGQGGKLFF.

The gene calls are TRBV19 and TRBJ1-2, with D perhaps TRBD1 (5 bases). The CDR3 loop spans 13 amino acids. Looked up from germline, CDR1 is LNHDA and CDR2 is SQIVND (reference sequence). Trimming took off 5 bases at V and 4 bases at J, with 11 bases between the two ends. The CDR3 protein is CASSGTARYGYTF. CDR3 in DNA: TGTGCCAGTAGTGGGACGGCCCGCTATGGCTACACCTTC.

The gene calls are TRBV6-5 and TRBJ2-1; D unclear. V lost 8 bases and J 7 bases, leaving 18 bases between the germline ends. Germline CDR1 is MNHEY and CDR2 is SVGAGI. CDR3 length: 14 amino acids. The CDR3, as DNA: TGTGCCAGCCTATTACTTCATGGAGAGAATGAGCAGTTCTTC. As protein: CASLLLHGENEQFF.

The chain carries TRBV6-1 and TRBJ1-2; D is uncertain. Germline V gene lookup returns CDR1 MNHNS and CDR2 SASEGT. The V gene lost 2 bases and the J gene lost 4 bases, with 14 bases spanning the gap. This CDR3 spans 15 amino acids. The CDR3 loop reads CASSEIMGSAYGYTF. CDR3 DNA sequence: TGTGCCAGCAGTGAAATCATGGGGTCAGCCTATGGCTACACCTTC.

The chain uses TRBV4-1 and TRBJ2-6, with unresolved D. The V end lost 0 bases, the J end lost 5 bases, and 20 bases lay between the germline ends. There are 19 residues in the CDR3. Germline lookup yields CDR1 MGHRA and CDR2 YSYEKL. CDR3 loop: CASSQDHVPSDARANVLTF. The CDR3 coding sequence is TGCGCCAGCAGCCAAGACCACGTCCCTTCGGACGCTAGGGCCAACGTCCTGACTTTC.

This clone was observed a handful of times. This rearrangement joins TRBV6-1 to TRBJ1-4, with D tentatively TRBD1 (6 bases). The V gene lost 2 bases and the J gene lost 7 bases, with 14 bases spanning the gap. The CDR3 consists of 15 residues. CDR1 is MNHNS and CDR2 is SASEGT in the germline V gene. The CDR3 loop is CASSETPGESEKLFF. The CDR3 nucleotides are TGTGCCAGCAGTGAAACCCCAGGGGAGAGTGAAAAACTGTTTTTT.

The CDR3 coding sequence is TGTGCCAGTAGTCCCAGGGGTTTGCGGGGGAGAGAGACCCAGTACTTC. This encodes CASSPRGLRGRETQYF. V gene TRBV19 combines with J gene TRBJ2-5; possible D gene TRBD2, 7 bases. Germline loops: CDR1 LNHDA, CDR2 SQIVND (reference sequence). Trimming took off 5 bases at V and 4 bases at J, with 20 bases between the two ends. The CDR3 has 16 residues.

This rearrangement joins TRBV3-1 (or the pseudogene TRBV3-2) to TRBJ2-1, with 7 bases aligning to TRBD1. Germline CDR1 and CDR2: LGHDT and YNNKEL (reference sequence). The CDR3 runs to 15 residues. After removal of 4 bases from V and 9 bases from J, the junction contained 12 bases not matched to a gene. In DNA, the CDR3 is TGTGCCAGCAGCCCCCCGGGACAGCGCCTGGGTGAGCAGTTCTTC. It yields the protein CASSPPGQRLGEQFF.

The V and J genes are TRBV11-3 and TRBJ2-1; no reliable D call. CDR3 length: 14 residues. The germline gives CDR1 SGHNT, CDR2 YENEEA. Trimming left V 0 bases short and J 5 bases short, with 8 bases between. DNA for the CDR3: TGTGCCAGCAGCTTAGAAGCGCTACACAATGAGCAGTTCTTC. As protein: CASSLEALHNEQFF.

The rearrangement links TRBV15 to TRBJ2-3; D may match TRBD1 or TRBD2 (6 bases each). The CDR3 runs to 17 residues. In germline, CDR1 is LNHNV, CDR2 YYDKDF (reference sequence). The V end lost 3 bases, the J end lost 0 bases, and 16 bases lay between the germline ends. The DNA of the CDR3 is TGTGCCACCAGCAGCACCGGGGGCTATTCTAGCACAGATACGCAGTATTTT. Translation: CATSSTGGYSSTDTQYF.

This chain joins TRBV11-2 and TRBJ1-2; 9 nucleotides line up with TRBD1. Per germline, CDR1 SGHAT and CDR2 FQNNGV. J lost 8 bases, V lost 2 bases, and 6 bases had no gene match. The CDR3 is 14 amino acids. The CDR3 reads CASSLKDRGGGYTF. The CDR3 DNA follows: TGTGCCAGCAGCTTAAAGGACAGGGGAGGGGGCTACACCTTC.

The gene calls are TRBV30 and TRBJ1-2; D is unclear. Germline values: CDR1 GTSNPN, CDR2 SVGIG (reference sequence). CDR3 length: 12 residues. The germline V and J ends were trimmed by 0 bases and 4 bases, with 6 bases remaining between them. The CDR3 here is CAWSVSGYGYTF. In DNA form, the CDR3 reads TGTGCCTGGAGTGTGTCCGGCTATGGCTACACCTTC.

The chain couples TRBV4-2 to TRBJ2-7, with D possibly matching TRBD1 (5 bases). The V end was cut by 2 bases, the J end by 0 bases, with 11 bases between. This CDR3 has 15 residues. The germline V gene encodes CDR1 LGHNA and CDR2 YNFKEQ. CDR3 amino acids: CASSQTAQDSYEQYF. In DNA, the CDR3 is TGTGCCAGCAGCCAAACGGCACAGGACTCCTACGAGCAGTACTTC.

This clone showed up just once. The chain joins TRBV7-9 to TRBJ1-4, with D uncertain. V dropped 3 bases and J dropped 0 bases, with 8 bases sitting between them. This CDR3 has 15 amino acids. CDR1 and CDR2 (germline): SEHNR, FQNEAQ (reference sequence). This CDR3 reads CASSFPSTTNEKLFF. DNA for the CDR3: TGTGCCAGCAGCTTTCCCTCCACAACTAATGAAAAACTGTTTTTT.

The V call is TRBV7-3, the J call TRBJ2-6; D unresolved. Germline CDR1 reads SGHTA; CDR2 reads FQGTGA. The CDR3 runs to 15 residues. Trimming left V 4 bases short and J 0 bases short, with 7 bases between. CDR3 amino acids: CASSSLASGANVLTF. CDR3 nucleotide sequence: TGTGCCAGCAGCTCCCTCGCCTCTGGGGCCAACGTCCTGACTTTC. Full variable domain (missing parts from reference TRBV7-3 and TRBJ2-6): GAGVSQTPSNKVTEKGKYVELRCDPISGHTALYWYRQSLGQGPEFLIYFQGTGAADDSGLPNDRFFAVRPEGSVSTLKIQRTERGDSAVYLCASSSLASGANVLTFGAGSRLTVL.

The rearrangement uses TRBV7-8 and TRBJ2-7; a possible D gene is TRBD2 (5 bases). Germline loops: CDR1 SGHVS, CDR2 FQNEAQ. Trimming stripped 6 bases from V and 6 bases from J, with 18 bases between. The CDR3 length is 14 residues. The CDR3 nucleotides read TGTGCCAGCAGGGTGGAGGTTGGTAACTTCGAGCAGTACTTC. Translating gives CASRVEVGNFEQYF.

The chain uses TRBV6-6 and TRBJ2-7; 7 bases fit TRBD1. The germline V gene encodes CDR1 MNHNY and CDR2 SVGAGI (reference sequence). This CDR3 region has 12 residues. J gave up 6 bases and V 6 bases, and 5 bases lay outside the gene matches. CDR3 coding DNA: TGTGCCAGCAGCCGACAGGGACCCGAGCAGTACTTC. Its translation is CASSRQGPEQYF.

The chain has TRBV29-1 and TRBJ2-1, with a possible D match to TRBD1 (6 bases). V was cut by 4 bases and J by 7 bases, with 29 bases left in between. Looked up from germline, CDR1 is SQVTM and CDR2 is ANQGSEA. The CDR3 length is 18 residues. The CDR3 coding sequence is TGCAGCGTTGTTAGAGATGCGAGGGGGATTGCGGTTAGAAATGAGCAGTTCTTC. Its translation: CSVVRDARGIAVRNEQFF.

The gene calls are TRBV15 and TRBJ1-4; a weak D match, TRBD1 (6 bases). Trimming took 0 bases from V and 5 from J, leaving 19 bases between them. The CDR3 covers 18 residues. Per germline, CDR1 LNHNV and CDR2 YYDKDF (reference sequence). CDR3 region: CATSRDRLYGGKNEKLFF. DNA of the CDR3: TGTGCCACCAGCAGAGATCGTCTCTATGGGGGCAAAAATGAAAAACTGTTTTTT. Variable domain in full (rest from reference TRBV15 and TRBJ1-4): DAMVIQNPRYQVTQFGKPVTLSCSQTLNHNVMYWYQQKSSQAPKLLFHYYDKDFNNEADTPDNFQSRRPNTSFCFLDIRSPGLGDTAMYLCATSRDRLYGGKNEKLFFGSGTQLSVL.

The V call is TRBV7-3, the J call TRBJ2-6; D gene ambiguous. The ends were cut back, 2 bases at V and 0 bases at J, with 11 bases in the middle. The CDR3 is 17 amino acids. The germline CDR1 and CDR2 sequences are SGHTA and FQGTGA. The CDR3: CASSLHGRNSGANVLTF. The CDR3 nucleotides are TGTGCCAGCAGCTTACACGGACGGAACTCTGGGGCCAACGTCCTGACTTTC.

This clone appeared once. The chain combines TRBV19 with TRBJ2-3; 7 bases are shared with TRBD2. The CDR3 sequence is 15 residues long. Germline CDR1 LNHDA, CDR2 SQIVND (reference sequence). J gave up 6 bases and V 6 bases, and 12 bases lay outside the gene matches. CDR3 protein: CASRASGNVRDTQYF. CDR3 in DNA: TGTGCCAGTAGAGCCAGCGGGAACGTACGTGATACGCAGTATTTT.